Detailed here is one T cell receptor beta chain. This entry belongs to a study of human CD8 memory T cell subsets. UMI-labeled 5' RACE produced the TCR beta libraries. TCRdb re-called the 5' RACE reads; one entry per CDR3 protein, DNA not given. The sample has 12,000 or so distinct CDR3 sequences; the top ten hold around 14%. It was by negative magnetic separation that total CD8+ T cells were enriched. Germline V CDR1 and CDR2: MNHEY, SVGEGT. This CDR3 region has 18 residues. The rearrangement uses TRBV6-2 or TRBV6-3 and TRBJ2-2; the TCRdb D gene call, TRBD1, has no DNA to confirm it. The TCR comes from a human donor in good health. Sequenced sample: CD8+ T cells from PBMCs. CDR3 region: CASSYDRERLTNTGELFF.